Presented here are 4 T cell receptor beta chains from one specimen sequenced in a study of cytomegalovirus exposure and HLA in healthy donors. Primers for the PCR totalled 60 Vbeta and 13 Jbeta. The assay was immunoSEQ multiplex PCR, and TCRdb's table has in-frame clones only and misses some. The sample has about 130,000 clones; around 80% are singletons. The sample consisted of PBMCs. The receptor source for this set is a man aged 25 to 40 in good health.

The chain has TRBV30 and TRBJ2-2, with D perhaps matching TRBD2 (5 bases). The CDR3 totals 13 residues. Trimming shortened V by 7 bases and J by 8 bases, and 17 bases separated the two germline ends. Germline values: CDR1 GTSNPN, CDR2 SVGIG (reference sequence). CDR3 sequence reads: CASSPAGSGELFF. The CDR3 coding sequence is TGTGCCTCCTCCCCGGCGGGTTCAGGGGAGCTGTTTTTT. Based on the CDR3 plus reference TRBV30 and TRBJ2-2, the full variable domain is SQTIHQWPATLVQPVGSPLSLECTVEGTSNPNLYWYRQAAGRGLQLLFYSVGIGQISSEVPQNLSASRPQDRQFILSSKKLLLSDSGFYLCASSPAGSGELFFGEGSRLTVL.

This clone occurred once. V and J are TRBV6-5 and TRBJ2-5; 8 bases agree with TRBD1. There are 13 residues in the CDR3. Trimming at V came to 4 bases and at J to 6 bases, leaving 4 bases not matched to a gene. CDR1 is MNHEY, CDR2 SVGAGI, per germline. For the CDR3, the DNA is TGTGCCAGCAGTTGGGACAGGAGGAAGACCCAGTACTTC. Its protein is CASSWDRRKTQYF.

The J gene is TRBJ2-1, the V gene TRBV7-9; 8 positions match TRBD2. Germline V gene data show CDR1 as SEHNR and CDR2 as FQNEAQ (reference sequence). This CDR3 spans 18 amino acids. J was trimmed by 8 bases and V by 4 bases; bases with no gene match: 19. Written as DNA, the CDR3 is TGTGCCAGCAGCTCCTACGGTGCAGCGGGAGCTTTTTTGGATGAGCAGTTCTTC. Encoded protein: CASSSYGAAGAFLDEQFF.

The chain uses TRBV18 and TRBJ2-5; D might be TRBD1 (5 bases). This CDR3 has 14 residues. The germline V gene has CDR1 KGHSH and CDR2 LQKENI. The ends were cut back, 0 bases at V and 2 bases at J, with 7 bases in the middle. The DNA for the CDR3 is TGTGCCAGCTCACCACCCGGACATCAAGAGACCCAGTACTTC. This codes for CASSPPGHQETQYF.